A selection of T cell receptor beta chains follows, all from one sample in a study of CD8+ T cells in alopecia areata. This table comes from immunoSEQ multiplex PCR, and its TCRdb copy is limited to in-frame clones, with some not included. This table has around 150,000 clones, around 59% appearing once. The sample in question was CD4+ T cells sorted from blood, obtained at week 24, from a patient treated with tofacitinib. These receptors were obtained from a human donor with alopecia areata. Each CDR3 is given with its conserved first and last residue. A D gene is named only where the DNA matches it firmly. Not every row has a clone size; where given, it reads once, few, many or a size class.

v_call	j_call	d_call	clone_size	cdr3_nt	cdr3_aa
TRBV29-1	TRBJ2-2	.	few	TGCAGCGTGGTGGAGAACACCGGGGAGCTGTTTTTT	CSVVENTGELFF
TRBV7-9	TRBJ1-6	.	few	TGTGCCAGCAGCTTGATCCCCCCGGGGGCGCGGAATTCACCCCTCCACTTT	CASSLIPPGARNSPLHF
TRBV29-1	TRBJ2-7	TRBD1	once	TGCAGCGGGCGACAGGGGGGGGACTCCTACGAGCAGTACTTC	CSGRQGGDSYEQYF
TRBV19	TRBJ1-1	.	few	TGTGCCAGTAGGTGGCAGGGGTTCACTGAAGCTTTCTTT	CASRWQGFTEAFF
TRBV7-9	TRBJ1-1	.	.	TGTGCCAGCAGCGTGAGGTCTGAAGCTTTCTTT	CASSVRSEAFF
TRBV5-1	TRBJ1-1	.	.	TGCGCCAGCAGCTTGGATTCCGGGTTTAGCACTGAAGCTTTCTTT	CASSLDSGFSTEAFF
TRBV29-1	TRBJ1-3	.	few	TGCAGCACCGGACAGGGAAACACCATATATTTT	CSTGQGNTIYF
TRBV29-1	TRBJ2-7	TRBD1	.	TGCAGCGTCTCTTCGACAGGGAACGAGCAGTACTTC	CSVSSTGNEQYF
TRBV30	TRBJ2-5	.	.	TGTGCCTGGACCGCCAGGGCCCAAGAGACCCAGTACTTC	CAWTARAQETQYF
TRBV19	TRBJ2-5	TRBD1	.	TGTGCCAGTAGACAAACAGGGGTAGGCCAAGAGACCCAGTACTTC	CASRQTGVGQETQYF
TRBV12-5	TRBJ1-1	TRBD1	.	TGTGCTAGTGGGTTGACAGGGGAGGCTTTCTTT	CASGLTGEAFF
TRBV7-2	TRBJ2-2	TRBD1	.	TGTGCCAGCAGAAAAGACAGGGGGACAGAGGGGGAGCTGTTTTTT	CASRKDRGTEGELFF
TRBV29-1	TRBJ1-4	.	.	TGCAGCGTTGAAGCTCCCGAGGGAAATGAAAAACTGTTTTTT	CSVEAPEGNEKLFF
TRBV19	TRBJ2-2	.	.	TGTGCCAGTCACCCCTTGGGGGAGGCCGGGGAGCTGTTTTTT	CASHPLGEAGELFF
TRBV5-1	TRBJ1-1	TRBD1	.	TGCGCCAGCAGCATCGGGGACAGGGATGACGCTGAAGCTTTCTTT	CASSIGDRDDAEAFF
TRBV27	TRBJ2-1	.	.	TGTGCCAGCAGTTTATTGGGCGCAGGGAGCGCTTATCTACATGAGCAGTTCTTC	CASSLLGAGSAYLHEQFF
TRBV5-1	TRBJ2-1	.	few	TGCGCCAGCAGTGTGGGGATCTACAATGAGCAGTTCTTC	CASSVGIYNEQFF
TRBV2	TRBJ2-5	.	.	TGTGCCAGCGTTGGCGTGGGGGTGAGGGAGACCCAGTACTTC	CASVGVGVRETQYF
TRBV6-5	TRBJ2-4	.	few	TGTGCCAGCAGTGCGGGGTTCACCAAAAACATTCAGTACTTC	CASSAGFTKNIQYF
TRBV5-1	TRBJ2-7	.	once	TGCGCCAGCAGCTTCCTAAGGGAGTACTCCTACGAGCAGTACTTC	CASSFLREYSYEQYF
TRBV15	TRBJ2-7	TRBD1	few	TGTGCCACCAGCAGAGAAGGACAGGGATCCTACGAGCAGTACTTC	CATSREGQGSYEQYF
TRBV6-6	TRBJ2-2	.	.	TGTGCCAGCTTGACAGATACGAACACCGGGGAGCTGTTTTTT	CASLTDTNTGELFF
TRBV2	TRBJ1-3	.	.	TGTGCCAGCAGCGAACGCGTTTTTCAGGGAAACACCATATATTTT	CASSERVFQGNTIYF
TRBV5-1	TRBJ2-7	.	.	TGCGCCAGCAGGCGGGATACCTACGAGCAGTACTTC	CASRRDTYEQYF